Given below is one T cell receptor beta chain in context. Its antigen is still unknown. The sample is drawn from a study of T cell responses to AZD1222 COVID-19 vaccine. Study-wide findings and caveats: Only a handful of AZD1222 recipients tested seropositive at baseline. Repertoire samples came only from after the peak T cell response. Mostly white British, mostly female donors; authors suggested clonal diversity may be underestimated.

Germline V CDR1 and CDR2: SGHAT, FQNNGV. This CDR3 has 16 amino acids. V shed 1 base and J 2 bases; nucleotides not matched to a gene: 3. Sequenced by immunoSEQ multiplex PCR; TCRdb stores in-frame clones only, minus some. The sample carries 110,000 to 150,000 clones, approximately 91% recorded once. The source is an adult who received the AZD1222 COVID-19 vaccine. The chain joins TRBV11-2 to TRBJ2-1, with TRBD2 identical over 9 bases. The sample in question was peripheral blood, obtained 28 days after the second AZD1222 dose. This CDR3 reads CASSLARGGPYNEQFF. The CDR3 region has the DNA TGTGCCAGCAGCTTAGCGCGGGGGGGGCCCTACAATGAGCAGTTCTTC.